This T cell receptor (beta chain) appears in the sequencing data of a study of blood T cells in healthy people across ages. Study-wide context: Template switching caught about one barcoded beta molecule for each two T cells. Study-wide findings and caveats: PBMC samples, being unsorted, prevented any conclusive comparison of naive and antigen-experienced cells.

A second about 7 to 12 cycle PCR used barcoded and J-beta primers. Each CDR3 protein is one row after TCRdb ran MiXCR on the 5' RACE reads. The table shows about 1.8 million distinct CDR3 sequences, with about 49% occurring only once. As regards this clonotype: The antigen remains undetermined.

Trimming cost V 5 bases and J 8 bases; bases outside gene matches: 5. Per germline, CDR1 SEHNR and CDR2 FQNEAQ (reference sequence). This CDR3 has 14 residues. The chain combines TRBV7-9 with TRBJ2-3; TRBD2 matches 12 bases. The source of this sequence is a woman aged 35 to 49 in good health. Sequenced material: blood. The chain's CDR3 is CASSPGLAGFTQYF. CDR3 sequence (DNA): TGTGCCAGCAGCCCAGGACTAGCGGGATTTACGCAGTATTTT.